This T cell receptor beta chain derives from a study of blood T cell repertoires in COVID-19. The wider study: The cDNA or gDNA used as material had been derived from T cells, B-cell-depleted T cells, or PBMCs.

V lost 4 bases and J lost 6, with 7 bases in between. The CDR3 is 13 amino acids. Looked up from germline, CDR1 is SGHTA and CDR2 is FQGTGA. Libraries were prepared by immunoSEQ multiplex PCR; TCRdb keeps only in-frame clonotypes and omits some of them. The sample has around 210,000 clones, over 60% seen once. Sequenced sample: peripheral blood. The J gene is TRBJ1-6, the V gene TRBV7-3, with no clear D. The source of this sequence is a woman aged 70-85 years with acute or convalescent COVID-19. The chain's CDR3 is CASSSQFNSPLHF. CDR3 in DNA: TGTGCCAGCAGCTCACAGTTTAATTCACCCCTCCACTTT.